This TCR beta chain was captured by sequencing in a study of cytomegalovirus exposure and HLA in healthy donors. PCR amplification relied on 60 Vbeta primers (plus 13 Jbeta primers). Using immunoSEQ multiplex PCR, the repertoire was profiled, and TCRdb retains in-frame clones only, with some absent. The sample holds 200,000 or so clones, roughly 82% seen once. The CDR3 is 14 residues long. Between the trimmed V and J ends, which lost 6 bases and 2 bases, there was a span of 13 bases. Germline V gene lookup returns CDR1 MNHEY and CDR2 SMNVEV (reference sequence). The sample taken for sequencing was PBMCs. The clonotype originates from a woman between 50 and 59 years old in good health and CMV-seropositive. The V call is TRBV27, the J call TRBJ1-2; D may be TRBD1 (5 bases). This CDR3 is CASRRQGGNYGYTF. CDR3 coding DNA: TGTGCCAGCAGACGCCAGGGAGGGAACTATGGCTACACCTTC.